What follows are 17 T cell receptor beta chains derived from one specimen sequenced in a study of T-cell memory formation after mild COVID-19. TCRdb reanalysed the 5' RACE reads using MiXCR and keeps one entry per CDR3 protein. The sample lists about 350,000 distinct CDR3 sequences; 25% to 30% were seen once. The sequenced material came from PBMCs or a T cell subset sorted from them (not recorded which). Every receptor here comes from an adult woman who had mild COVID-19 (a few samples of this study predate the infection). Cell type and time point are not known.

This sequence joins TRBV29-1 and TRBJ1-1; no clear D gene. Germline values: CDR1 SQVTM, CDR2 ANQGSEA. The germline V and J ends were trimmed by 1 base and 2 bases, with 14 bases remaining between them. The CDR3 covers 15 residues. The CDR3 spells CSVEGSRRVNTEAFF. CDR3 coding DNA: TGCAGCGTTGAAGGGTCGCGTAGGGTAAACACTGAAGCTTTCTTT.

A few counts support this clonotype. The rearrangement joins TRBV12-3 or TRBV12-4 to TRBJ2-1, with TRBD2 matching over 11 bases. Trimming took 6 bases from V and 7 from J; bases not matched to a gene: 8. The CDR3 consists of 15 residues. The CDR3, as DNA: TGTGCCAGCAGCACCTATAGCGGGAGGGGAAATGAGCAGTTCTTC. Protein product: CASSTYSGRGNEQFF.

This clonotype showed up just a few times. The chain is built from TRBV24-1 and TRBJ2-2; tentatively, D is TRBD2 (5 bases). V was cut by 11 bases and J by 6 bases, with 12 bases left in between. The germline gives CDR1 KGHDR, CDR2 SFDVKD. The CDR3 spans 12 residues. CDR3 amino acids: CAISDGAGELFF. In DNA form, the CDR3 reads TGTGCCATTTCGGACGGGGCCGGGGAGCTGTTTTTT.

The V gene is TRBV7-9, the J gene TRBJ1-2; TRBD1 is a possible D gene (5 bases). The CDR3 consists of 12 residues. V gave up 3 bases and J gave up 7 bases, with 9 bases separating them. Germline V gene lookup returns CDR1 SEHNR and CDR2 FQNEAQ (reference sequence). The CDR3 region is CASSLGVPGYTF. The CDR3 DNA reads as TGTGCCAGCAGCTTGGGGGTCCCTGGCTACACCTTC. Full variable domain (outside the CDR3, taken from reference TRBV7-9 and TRBJ1-2): DTGVSQNPRHKITKRGQNVTFRCDPISEHNRLYWYRQTLGQGPEFLTYFQNEAQLEKSRLLSDRFSAERPKGSFSTLEIQRTEQGDSAMYLCASSLGVPGYTFGSGTRLTVV.

This chain links TRBV10-3 with TRBJ2-2, with 7 bases lining up with TRBD1. The germline V gene encodes CDR1 ENHRY and CDR2 SYGVKD. The J segment lost 5 bases and the V segment lost 6 bases, leaving 15 bases of the junction unmatched. The CDR3 totals 17 residues. Here the CDR3 reads CAISTRPPGQRTGELFF. CDR3 coding DNA: TGTGCCATCAGCACCCGGCCACCGGGACAGCGAACCGGGGAGCTGTTTTTT.

The chain links TRBV7-3 to TRBJ2-1, with a possible D match to TRBD2 (5 bases). V lost 2 bases and J 9 bases, leaving 17 bases between the germline ends. Germline loops: CDR1 SGHTA, CDR2 FQGTGA. The CDR3 is 15 residues long. DNA for the CDR3: TGTGCCAGCAGCTTACGGCCGGGGAACTTCGGTGAGCAGTTCTTC. Protein: CASSLRPGNFGEQFF.

This chain links TRBV30 with TRBJ1-2; D is ambiguous. The CDR3 contains 13 residues. V shed 3 bases and J shed 3 bases, with 11 bases lying between them. Germline V gene sequence: CDR1 GTSNPN, CDR2 SVGIG (reference sequence). The chain's CDR3 is CAWSPRSDYGYTF. CDR3 in DNA: TGTGCCTGGAGCCCGAGGAGTGACTATGGCTACACCTTC.

The chain employs TRBV21-1 and TRBJ2-7; no check of the table's D call, TRBD2, against the DNA was made. TRBV21-1 constitutes a pseudogene. The CDR3 spans 16 residues. The DNA of the CDR3 is TGTGCCAGCAGCTTACTAGCGGGACCCAGCAAAAGGGAGCAGTACTTC. Encoded protein: CASSLLAGPSKREQYF.

This clonotype appeared a few times. V gene TRBV5-1 combines with J gene TRBJ2-7, with 9 bases aligning to TRBD1. This CDR3 has 16 residues. V dropped 0 bases and J dropped 5; count of bases not matched to a gene: 9. Germline-derived CDR1 and CDR2 are SGHRS and YFSETQ. DNA for the CDR3: TGCGCCAGCAGCTTGGCTCCGGGACAGGGTGACAACGAGCAGTACTTC. It is translated as CASSLAPGQGDNEQYF.

In this sample, this clonotype turned up many times. The J gene is TRBJ2-7, the V gene TRBV11-1; 10 positions match TRBD2. Germline loops: CDR1 SGHAT, CDR2 FQDESV (reference sequence). The CDR3 runs to 15 residues. V trimming: 1 base; J trimming: 2 bases; junction bases outside the gene matches: 2. CDR3 nucleotides: TGTGCCAGCAGCTTAGGACTAGCGGGCACCTACGAGCAGTACTTC. It translates to CASSLGLAGTYEQYF.

J is TRBJ2-1 and V is TRBV29-1; 9 bases map to TRBD2. Per germline, CDR1 SQVTM and CDR2 ANQGSEA. V lost 6 bases to trimming and J lost 4 bases; unmatched junction nucleotides: 4. The CDR3 is 13 residues long. CDR3 residues: CSVWTSEYNEQFF. CDR3 nucleotides: TGCAGCGTGTGGACTAGCGAGTACAATGAGCAGTTCTTC.

This clonotype was picked up many times. The DNA of the CDR3 is TGTGCCAGCAGCCTGGGGGGGGGAGCCAAAAACATTCAGTACTTC. This sequence encodes CASSLGGGAKNIQYF. The V call is TRBV4-2, the J call TRBJ2-4, with 7 bases that match TRBD2. Germline assignment: CDR1 LGHNA and CDR2 YNFKEQ. CDR3 length: 15 amino acids. Trimming cost V 4 bases and J 0 bases; bases outside gene matches: 3.

The V gene is TRBV12-3 or TRBV12-4, the J gene TRBJ2-7; 8 nucleotides agree with TRBD2. The CDR3 is 14 amino acids. Trimming cost V 7 bases and J 3 bases; bases outside gene matches: 8. CDR3 region: CASTIGGEYYEQYF. In nucleotides, the CDR3 is TGTGCCAGCACCATCGGGGGGGAGTACTACGAGCAGTACTTC.

This CDR3 reads CASSPLKSYNEQFF. The CDR3 DNA follows: TGTGCCAGCTCACCTTTAAAATCCTACAATGAGCAGTTCTTC. V and J are TRBV18 and TRBJ2-1; D is undetermined. The CDR3 runs 14 residues. The germline V gene has CDR1 KGHSH and CDR2 LQKENI. V gave up 3 bases and J gave up 1 base, with 7 bases separating them.

The chain combines TRBV19 with TRBJ2-1; tentative D call: TRBD1 (6 bases). CDR3 length: 16 residues. V lost 5 bases and J 5 bases, leaving 19 bases between the germline ends. The V gene's germline CDR1 is LNHDA and CDR2 SQIVND (reference sequence). The CDR3 bases are TGTGCCAGTAGTTTTAGACAGGCCATTCAAAACAATGAGCAGTTCTTC. This translates into CASSFRQAIQNNEQFF. The complete variable domain, with remaining parts taken from reference TRBV19 and TRBJ2-1, reads DGGITQSPKYLFRKEGQNVTLSCEQNLNHDAMYWYRQDPGQGLRLIYYSQIVNDFQKGDIAEGYSVSREKKESFPLTVTSAQKNPTAFYLCASSFRQAIQNNEQFFGPGTRLTVL.

This chain joins TRBV7-3 and TRBJ1-2, with 9 bases fitting TRBD1. CDR1 is SGHTA and CDR2 is FQGTGA in the germline V gene. The CDR3 has 16 amino acids. With V trimmed by 2 bases and J by 3 bases, 7 bases remained unmatched. CDR3 amino acids: CASSLGTGPEDYGYTF. The DNA of the CDR3 is TGTGCCAGCAGCTTAGGGACAGGGCCCGAGGACTATGGCTACACCTTC.

This clonotype was recorded a few times. The chain couples TRBV5-1 to TRBJ1-2, with D possibly being TRBD1 (6 bases). The CDR3 runs to 14 residues. Trimming removed 2 bases from V and 6 bases from J, with 14 bases in between. The V gene's germline CDR1 is SGHRS and CDR2 YFSETQ. DNA of the CDR3: TGCGCCAGCAGCTTCCTTGCAGGGGACCATGGCTACACCTTC. Residues: CASSFLAGDHGYTF. The full variable domain, in which reference TRBV5-1 and TRBJ1-2 provide the parts outside the CDR3, is KAGVTQTPRYLIKTRGQQVTLSCSPISGHRSVSWYQQTPGQGLQFLFEYFSETQRNKGNFPGRFSGRQFSNSRSEMNVSTLELGDSALYLCASSFLAGDHGYTFGSGTRLTVV.